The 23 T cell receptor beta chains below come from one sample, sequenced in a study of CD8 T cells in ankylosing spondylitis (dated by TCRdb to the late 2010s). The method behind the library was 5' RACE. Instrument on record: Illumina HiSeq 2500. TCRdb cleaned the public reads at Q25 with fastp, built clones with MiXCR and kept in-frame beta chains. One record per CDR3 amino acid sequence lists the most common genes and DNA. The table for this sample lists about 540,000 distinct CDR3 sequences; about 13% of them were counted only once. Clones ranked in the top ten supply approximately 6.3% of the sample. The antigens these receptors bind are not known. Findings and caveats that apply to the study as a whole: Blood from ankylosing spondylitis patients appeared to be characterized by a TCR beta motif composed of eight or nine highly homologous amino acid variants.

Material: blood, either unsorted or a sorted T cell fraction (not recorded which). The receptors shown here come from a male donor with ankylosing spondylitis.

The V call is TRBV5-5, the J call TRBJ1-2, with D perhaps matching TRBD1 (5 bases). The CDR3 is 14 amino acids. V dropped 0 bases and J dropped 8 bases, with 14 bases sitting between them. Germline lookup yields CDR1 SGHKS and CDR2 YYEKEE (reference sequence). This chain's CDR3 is CASSLEGVHGGYTF. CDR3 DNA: TGTGCCAGCAGCTTGGAAGGGGTTCATGGAGGCTACACCTTC. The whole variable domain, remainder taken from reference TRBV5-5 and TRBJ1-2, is DAGVTQSPTHLIKTRGQQVTLRCSPISGHKSVSWYQQVLGQGPQFIFQYYEKEERGRGNFPDRFSARQFPNYSSELNVNALLLGDSALYLCASSLEGVHGGYTFGSGTRLTVV.

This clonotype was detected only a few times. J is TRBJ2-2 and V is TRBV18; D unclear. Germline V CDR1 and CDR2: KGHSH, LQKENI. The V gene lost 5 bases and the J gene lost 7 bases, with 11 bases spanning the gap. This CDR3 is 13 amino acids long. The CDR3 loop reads CASSDNEIGELFF. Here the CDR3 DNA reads TGTGCCAGCTCAGACAATGAGATCGGGGAGCTGTTTTTT. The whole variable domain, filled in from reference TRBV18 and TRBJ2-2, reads NAGVMQNPRHLVRRRGQEARLRCSPMKGHSHVYWYRQLPEEGLKFMVYLQKENIIDESGMPKERFSAEFPKEGPSILRIQQVVRGDSAAYFCASSDNEIGELFFGEGSRLTVL.

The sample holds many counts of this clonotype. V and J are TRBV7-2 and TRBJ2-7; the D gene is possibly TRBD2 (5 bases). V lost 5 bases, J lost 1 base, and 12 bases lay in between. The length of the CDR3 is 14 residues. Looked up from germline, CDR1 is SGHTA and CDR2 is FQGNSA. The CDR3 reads CASSGGRNSYEQYF. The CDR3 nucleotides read TGTGCCAGCAGCGGAGGCAGGAATTCCTACGAGCAGTACTTC.

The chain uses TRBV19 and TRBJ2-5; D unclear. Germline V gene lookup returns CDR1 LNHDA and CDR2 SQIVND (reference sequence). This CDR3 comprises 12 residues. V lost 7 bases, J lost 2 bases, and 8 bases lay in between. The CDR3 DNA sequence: TGTGCCAGTACTAACCGGCAAGAGACCCAGTACTTC. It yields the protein CASTNRQETQYF.

The CDR3 bases are TGCAGTGCCCCCAGAGGGGGCACAGATACGCAGTATTTT. Protein sequence: CSAPRGGTDTQYF. V usage is TRBV20-1 and J usage is TRBJ2-3; D is tentatively TRBD1 or TRBD2 (5 bases each). The V end was cut by 6 bases, the J end by 1 base, with 11 bases between. CDR1 is DFQATT, CDR2 SNEGSKA, per germline (reference sequence). CDR3 length: 13 residues.

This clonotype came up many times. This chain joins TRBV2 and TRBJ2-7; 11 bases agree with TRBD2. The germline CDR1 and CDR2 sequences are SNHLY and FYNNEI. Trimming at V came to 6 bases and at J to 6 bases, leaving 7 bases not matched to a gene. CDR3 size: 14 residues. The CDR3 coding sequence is TGTGCCAGCAGAGCATTTAGCGGGAGGGGCGAGCAGTACTTC. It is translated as CASRAFSGRGEQYF.

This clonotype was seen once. CDR3 DNA sequence: TGCGCCAGCAGCCAGACGACAGGACGTGAGACCCAGTACTTC. Amino acids: CASSQTTGRETQYF. The V call is TRBV4-1, the J call TRBJ2-5, with D possibly TRBD1 on 6 matching bases. The CDR3 contains 14 residues. V lost 3 bases and J lost 5, with 13 bases in between. Looked up from germline, CDR1 is MGHRA and CDR2 is YSYEKL.

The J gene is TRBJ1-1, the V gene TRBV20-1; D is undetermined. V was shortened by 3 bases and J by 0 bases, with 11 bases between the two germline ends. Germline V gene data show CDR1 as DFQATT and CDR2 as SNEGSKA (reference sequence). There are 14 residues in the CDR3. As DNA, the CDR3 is TGCAGTGCTAGGCGGCAGCCTATGAACACTGAAGCTTTCTTT. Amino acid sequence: CSARRQPMNTEAFF.

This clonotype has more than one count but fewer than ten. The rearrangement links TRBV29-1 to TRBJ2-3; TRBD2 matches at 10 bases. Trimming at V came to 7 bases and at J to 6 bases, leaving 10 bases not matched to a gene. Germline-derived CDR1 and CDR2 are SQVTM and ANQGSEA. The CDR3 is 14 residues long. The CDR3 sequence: CSATSGTGTDTQYF. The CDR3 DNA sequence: TGCAGCGCCACTAGCGGGACCGGAACCGATACGCAGTATTTT.

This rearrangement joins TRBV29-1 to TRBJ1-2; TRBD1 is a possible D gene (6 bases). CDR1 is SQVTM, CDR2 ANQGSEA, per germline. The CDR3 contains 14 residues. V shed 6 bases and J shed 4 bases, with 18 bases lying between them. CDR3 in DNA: TGCAGCGTGGGAGGGGACACTCAGGCCTATGGCTACACCTTC. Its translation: CSVGGDTQAYGYTF.

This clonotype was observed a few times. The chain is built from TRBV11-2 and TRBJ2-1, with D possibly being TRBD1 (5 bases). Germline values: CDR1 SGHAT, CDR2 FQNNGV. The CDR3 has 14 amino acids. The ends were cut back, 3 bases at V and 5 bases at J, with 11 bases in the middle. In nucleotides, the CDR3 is TGTGCCAGCAGCTTGGGGCGAATTGACAATGAGCAGTTCTTC. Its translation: CASSLGRIDNEQFF.

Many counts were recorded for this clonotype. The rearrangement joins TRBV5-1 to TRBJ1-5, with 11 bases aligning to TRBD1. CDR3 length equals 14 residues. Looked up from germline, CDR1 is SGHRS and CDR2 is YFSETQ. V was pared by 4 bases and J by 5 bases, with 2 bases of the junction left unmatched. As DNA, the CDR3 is TGCGCCAGCAGCCCGGGACAGGGGGATCAGCCCCAGCATTTT. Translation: CASSPGQGDQPQHF.

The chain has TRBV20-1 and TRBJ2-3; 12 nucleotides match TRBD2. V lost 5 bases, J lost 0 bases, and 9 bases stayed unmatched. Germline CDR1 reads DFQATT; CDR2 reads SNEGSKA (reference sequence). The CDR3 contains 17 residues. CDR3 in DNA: TGCAGTGCTGGCTCGGGGGGGACTAGCGGGAGCACAGATACGCAGTATTTT. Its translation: CSAGSGGTSGSTDTQYF.

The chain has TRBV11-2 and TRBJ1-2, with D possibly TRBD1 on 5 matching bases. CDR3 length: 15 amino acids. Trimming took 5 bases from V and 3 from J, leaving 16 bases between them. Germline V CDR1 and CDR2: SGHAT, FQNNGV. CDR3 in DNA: TGTGCCAGCAGCCCCACCCCAGGGACGTACTATGGCTACACCTTC. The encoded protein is CASSPTPGTYYGYTF.

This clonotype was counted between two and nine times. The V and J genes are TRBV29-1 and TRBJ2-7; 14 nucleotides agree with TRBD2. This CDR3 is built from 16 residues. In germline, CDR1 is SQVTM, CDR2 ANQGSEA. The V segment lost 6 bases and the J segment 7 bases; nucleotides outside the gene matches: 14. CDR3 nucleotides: TGCAGCGTGTTTCCGGGGACTAGCGGGAGCCCCTGGGAGCAGTACGTC. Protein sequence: CSVFPGTSGSPWEQYV.

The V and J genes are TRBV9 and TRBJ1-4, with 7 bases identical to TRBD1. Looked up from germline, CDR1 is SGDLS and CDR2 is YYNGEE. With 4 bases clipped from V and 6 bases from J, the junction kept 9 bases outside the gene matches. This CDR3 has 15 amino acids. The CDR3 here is CASSSLTGRYEKLFF. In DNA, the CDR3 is TGTGCCAGCAGCTCGCTGACAGGGCGGTATGAAAAACTGTTTTTT. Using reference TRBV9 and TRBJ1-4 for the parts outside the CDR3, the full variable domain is DSGVTQTPKHLITATGQRVTLRCSPRSGDLSVYWYQQSLDQGLQFLIQYYNGEERAKGNILERFSAQQFPDLHSELNLSSLELGDSALYFCASSSLTGRYEKLFFGSGTQLSVL.

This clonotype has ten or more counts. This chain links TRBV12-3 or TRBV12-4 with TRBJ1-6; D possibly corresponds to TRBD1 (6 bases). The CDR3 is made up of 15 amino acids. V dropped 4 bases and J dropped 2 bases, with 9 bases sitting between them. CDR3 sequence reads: CASSYGTTYNSPLHF. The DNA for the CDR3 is TGTGCCAGCAGTTACGGGACAACCTATAATTCACCCCTCCACTTT.

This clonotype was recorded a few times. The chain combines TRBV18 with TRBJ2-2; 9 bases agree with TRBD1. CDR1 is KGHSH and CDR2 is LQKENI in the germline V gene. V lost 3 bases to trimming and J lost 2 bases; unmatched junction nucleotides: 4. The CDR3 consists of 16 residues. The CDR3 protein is CASSPGTGHNTGELFF. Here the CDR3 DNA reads TGTGCCAGCTCACCCGGGACAGGGCACAACACCGGGGAGCTGTTTTTT. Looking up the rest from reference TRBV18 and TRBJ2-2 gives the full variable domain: NAGVMQNPRHLVRRRGQEARLRCSPMKGHSHVYWYRQLPEEGLKFMVYLQKENIIDESGMPKERFSAEFPKEGPSILRIQQVVRGDSAAYFCASSPGTGHNTGELFFGEGSRLTVL.

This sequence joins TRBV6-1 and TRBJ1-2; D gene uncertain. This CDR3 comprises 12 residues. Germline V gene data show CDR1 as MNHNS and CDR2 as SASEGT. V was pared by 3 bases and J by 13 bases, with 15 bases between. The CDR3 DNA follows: TGTGCCAGCAGTGAGGGTCGTCCCTTATCCACCTTC. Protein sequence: CASSEGRPLSTF.

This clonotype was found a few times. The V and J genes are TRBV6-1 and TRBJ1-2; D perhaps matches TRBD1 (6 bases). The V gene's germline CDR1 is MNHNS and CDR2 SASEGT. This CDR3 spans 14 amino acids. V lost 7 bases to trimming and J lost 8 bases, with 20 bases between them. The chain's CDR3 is CASTLPRGAGGYTF. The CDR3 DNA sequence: TGTGCCAGCACCCTCCCCCGGGGGGCTGGCGGCTACACCTTC.

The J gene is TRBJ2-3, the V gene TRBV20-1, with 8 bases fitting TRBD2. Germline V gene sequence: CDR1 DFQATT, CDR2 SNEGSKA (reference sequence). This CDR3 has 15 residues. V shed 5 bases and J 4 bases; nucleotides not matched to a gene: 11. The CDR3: CSAPLLAVEADTQYF. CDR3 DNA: TGCAGTGCTCCCTTACTAGCGGTCGAAGCAGATACGCAGTATTTT.

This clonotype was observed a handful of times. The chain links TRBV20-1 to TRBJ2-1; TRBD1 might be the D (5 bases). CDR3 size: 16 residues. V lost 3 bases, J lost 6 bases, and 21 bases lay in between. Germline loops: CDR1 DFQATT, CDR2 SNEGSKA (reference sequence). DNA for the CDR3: TGCAGTGCTAGTCTCATCGCCTGGGGCTCTTTCAATGAGCAGTTCTTC. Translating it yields CSASLIAWGSFNEQFF.

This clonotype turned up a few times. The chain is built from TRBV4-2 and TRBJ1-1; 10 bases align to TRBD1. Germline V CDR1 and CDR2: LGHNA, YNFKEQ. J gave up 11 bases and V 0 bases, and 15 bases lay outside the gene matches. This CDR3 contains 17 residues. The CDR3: CASSQDRVGATGGLAFF. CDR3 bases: TGTGCCAGCAGCCAAGATCGGGTGGGGGCGACAGGGGGCTTGGCTTTCTTT.